Below, one TCR beta chain is given with its context. Its target is not known. Trimming took 1 base from V and 5 from J; bases not matched to a gene: 7. Germline V lookup: CDR1 SGHRS, CDR2 YFSETQ. This CDR3 region has 15 residues. PCR primers comprised 60 Vbeta and 13 Jbeta primers. Method: immunoSEQ multiplex PCR; TCRdb's copy keeps in-frame clones and lacks some. The sample yields around 130,000 clones, 8.5% seen once. These data are taken from a study of cytomegalovirus exposure and HLA in healthy donors. Those who donated were healthy bone marrow donors. Notes on the study in general: A later analysis found most CMV-associated TCR beta chains apparently HLA-restricted.

The clonotype was recovered from a man aged 35 to 55 in good health and CMV-seronegative. The sample taken for sequencing was PBMCs. The rearrangement joins TRBV5-1 to TRBJ2-5, with 8 bases fitting TRBD2. CDR3 residues: CASSLSGGARETQYF. The CDR3 coding sequence is TGCGCCAGCAGCTTGTCCGGGGGGGCCCGTGAGACCCAGTACTTC.